The clone carrying this T cell receptor beta chain was seen a few times. Antigen specificity is unknown. Germline values: CDR1 SGHTA, CDR2 FQGNSA. The V end lost 7 bases, the J end lost 4 bases, and 10 bases lay between the germline ends. The CDR3 is made up of 12 amino acids. These data belong to a study of post-analysis software for immune sequencing data. Unique molecular identifiers tagged the TCR beta cDNA libraries. There were roughly 0.95 to 10 million T cells, and approximately 480,000 cDNA molecules came from them. TCRdb re-derived calls from the PCR reads in MiXCR, one entry per CDR3 protein. The sample lists 700,000 to 900,000 distinct CDR3 sequences; around 45% were seen once. Study-level points and caveats: Batch-matched samples strongly co-clustered by F measure. Patients carried four or five TRBV segments more frequently than controls did, and TRBV5-6, TRBV5-1 and TRBV20-1 were among them.

The rearrangement joins TRBV7-2 to TRBJ1-2, with a weak D call TRBD1 (5 bases). This TCR derives from a girl aged 5 to 17 with multiple sclerosis. Sequencing input: blood. For the CDR3, the DNA is TGTGCCAGCATTCAGGGAACCTATGGCTACACCTTC. Translation: CASIQGTYGYTF.